This TCR beta chain comes out of a study of CD8+ T cells in alopecia areata. Looking at the study overall: Patients remained on tofacitinib for 6 to 18 months and then went 6 months without it.

This clone appeared once. The antigen remains unidentified. As to treatment: oral pan-JAK inhibitor, 5-10 mg twice daily. V trimming: 2 bases; J trimming: 1 base; junction bases outside the gene matches: 6. The CDR3 runs to 16 residues. Germline V lookup: CDR1 SNHLY, CDR2 FYNNEI. As the sequencing template, cDNA was produced by extracting RNA and reverse transcribing it. This table comes from immunoSEQ multiplex PCR, and its TCRdb copy is limited to in-frame clones, with some not included. The sample lists 150,000 to 200,000 clones; about 60% were seen once. Study observations and caveats: On tofacitinib, scalp clonality and expanded CD8+ clones among top 100 fell significantly. Many expanded lesional clones remained in scalp and blood on tofacitinib.

This TCR was recovered from a human donor with alopecia areata. The source material was CD8+ T cells sorted from blood, sampled at week 24, from a patient treated with tofacitinib. The chain uses TRBV2 and TRBJ2-3, with TRBD2 identical over 7 bases. As DNA, the CDR3 is TGTGCCAGCAGTGAACTGGCTAGCGGACGCACAGATACGCAGTATTTT. This translates into CASSELASGRTDTQYF.